This entry lists 27 T cell receptor beta chains sequenced from one sample in a study of cytomegalovirus exposure and HLA in healthy donors. In the PCR, 60 Vbeta and 13 Jbeta primers were used. Method: immunoSEQ multiplex PCR; TCRdb's copy keeps in-frame clones and lacks some. The table records about 160,000 clones, 82% of them present only once. The sample taken for sequencing was PBMCs. The receptors were gathered from a girl aged 5-17 years in good health and CMV-seropositive.

Here the CDR3 reads CATKNPGTGDSYGYTF. DNA for the CDR3: TGTGCCACCAAAAACCCTGGGACAGGGGACAGCTATGGCTACACCTTC. The genes are TRBV15 and TRBJ1-2, with 10 bases aligning to TRBD1. The CDR3 contains 16 residues. CDR1 and CDR2 from the germline V gene are LNHNV and YYDKDF (reference sequence). The ends lost 7 bases at V and 4 bases at J; junction bases unmatched: 12.

This chain uses TRBV27 with TRBJ1-1; D is unclear. Germline V CDR1 and CDR2: MNHEY, SMNVEV (reference sequence). This CDR3 spans 14 amino acids. Trimming shortened V by 4 bases and J by 0 bases, and 9 bases separated the two germline ends. The CDR3 nucleotides are TGTGCCAGCAGTTCCACGAGCGTGAACACTGAAGCTTTCTTT. Translation gives CASSSTSVNTEAFF.

The chain combines TRBV19 with TRBJ2-7; 7 bases map to TRBD1. This CDR3 contains 14 residues. From germline, CDR1 is LNHDA and CDR2 SQIVND (reference sequence). V lost 1 base to trimming and J lost 2 bases; unmatched junction nucleotides: 2. CDR3 in DNA: TGTGCCAGTAGTATAGGGGACAGTGCCTACGAGCAGTACTTC. Its translation is CASSIGDSAYEQYF.

As to this clone: One end of the junction fails to match germline, which may point to a read error. The chain employs TRBV2 and TRBJ2-3, with a tentative D call TRBD1 (5 bases). Per the germline V gene, CDR1 is SNHLY and CDR2 is FYNNEI. The CDR3 sequence is 11 residues long. In DNA form, the CDR3 reads TGTGCCAGCAGATTGACAGAAACGCAGTATTTT. Translated: CASRLTETQYF.

The table lists this clone with a few counts. The chain couples TRBV29-1 to TRBJ2-3, with no clear D. The germline V gene has CDR1 SQVTM and CDR2 ANQGSEA. The CDR3 has 11 amino acids. V shed 0 bases and J shed 6 bases, with 4 bases lying between them. The CDR3 DNA reads as TGCAGCGTTGAAGACGGGGATACGCAGTATTTT. Protein: CSVEDGDTQYF.

J is TRBJ1-2 and V is TRBV5-4; D gene ambiguous. The germline V gene has CDR1 SGHNT and CDR2 YYREEE (reference sequence). The CDR3 is made up of 15 amino acids. The V gene lost 4 bases and the J gene lost 2 bases, with 15 bases spanning the gap. The CDR3 nucleotides read TGTGCCAGCAGCCCCCCGGGAACCCGAAACTATGGCTACACCTTC. Protein: CASSPPGTRNYGYTF. Using reference TRBV5-4 and TRBJ1-2 for the parts outside the CDR3, the full variable domain is ETGVTQSPTHLIKTRGQQVTLRCSSQSGHNTVSWYQQALGQGPQFIFQYYREEENGRGNFPPRFSGLQFPNYSSELNVNALELDDSALYLCASSPPGTRNYGYTFGSGTRLTVV.

J is TRBJ2-2 and V is TRBV7-6; no reliable D call. V lost 6 bases, J lost 7 bases, and 12 bases lay in between. CDR1 and CDR2 from the germline V gene are SGHVS and FNYEAQ. The CDR3 extends over 13 amino acids. CDR3 in amino acids: CASSSGYGGELFF. The CDR3, as DNA: TGTGCCAGCAGTTCAGGATATGGCGGGGAGCTGTTTTTT.

As concerns this clone: Other DNA sequences from this sample encode an identical CDR3 as well. The rearrangement links TRBV28 to TRBJ1-2; TRBD1 agrees at 8 bases. The trim removed 2 bases at V and 2 bases at J, leaving 1 base unmatched. In germline, CDR1 is MDHEN, CDR2 SYDVKM. There are 14 residues in the CDR3. DNA of the CDR3: TGTGCCAGCAGTTTAGGGACAGGAAACTATGGCTACACCTTC. As protein: CASSLGTGNYGYTF.

The gene calls are TRBV7-3 and TRBJ2-7; D is unclear. This CDR3 contains 13 residues. V lost 3 bases and J 7 bases, leaving 13 bases between the germline ends. Germline V gives CDR1 SGHTA, CDR2 FQGTGA. The CDR3, as DNA: TGTGCCAGCAGCTTCACGCGGCCCGGGGAGCAGTACTTC. It codes for CASSFTRPGEQYF. Looking up the rest from reference TRBV7-3 and TRBJ2-7 gives the full variable domain: GAGVSQTPSNKVTEKGKYVELRCDPISGHTALYWYRQSLGQGPEFLIYFQGTGAADDSGLPNDRFFAVRPEGSVSTLKIQRTERGDSAVYLCASSFTRPGEQYFGPGTRLTVT.

The V gene is TRBV5-6, the J gene TRBJ2-7, with 7 bases identical to TRBD2. This CDR3 has 11 amino acids. The germline V gene encodes CDR1 SGHDT and CDR2 YYEEEE. The junction had 2 bases not matched to a gene; V was cut back by 4 bases and J by 7 bases. The CDR3, as DNA: TGTGCCAGCAGCGCCGGGGGGGAGCAGTACTTC. Translating it yields CASSAGGEQYF. Together with reference TRBV5-6 and TRBJ2-7, the CDR3 gives the full variable domain: DAGVTQSPTHLIKTRGQQVTLRCSPKSGHDTVSWYQQALGQGPQFIFQYYEEEERQRGNFPDRFSGHQFPNYSSELNVNALLLGDSALYLCASSAGGEQYFGPGTRLTVT.

This clone was seen only once. This sequence joins TRBV6-6 and TRBJ2-2, with D possibly TRBD1 on 6 matching bases. CDR3 length: 15 amino acids. Germline CDR1 reads MNHNY; CDR2 reads SVGAGI (reference sequence). The germline V and J ends were trimmed by 4 bases and 2 bases, with 11 bases remaining between them. The DNA of the CDR3 is TGTGCCAGCAGTTCCAGTGGGACAAACACCGGGGAGCTGTTTTTT. Amino acid sequence: CASSSSGTNTGELFF.

The V and J genes are TRBV7-9 and TRBJ2-3; the match to TRBD1 covers 11 bases. This CDR3 comprises 16 residues. After removal of 0 bases from V and 3 bases from J, the junction contained 2 bases not matched to a gene. The germline CDR1 and CDR2 sequences are SEHNR and FQNEAQ (reference sequence). CDR3 residues: CASSLAGTGGTDTQYF. In DNA form, the CDR3 reads TGTGCCAGCAGCTTAGCCGGGACAGGGGGAACAGATACGCAGTATTTT.

A note on this clone: One end of the junction varies from germline; a read error may be responsible. This sequence joins TRBV6-5 and TRBJ2-5; TRBD2 might be the D (6 bases). Per the germline V gene, CDR1 is MNHEY and CDR2 is SVGAGI. There are 14 residues in the CDR3. This CDR3 reads CASSDSGTQETQYF. CDR3 nucleotide sequence: TGTGCCAGCAGTGACTCCGGGACTCAAGAGACCCAGTACTTC.

This rearrangement joins TRBV7-9 to TRBJ2-7; D unclear. From germline, CDR1 is SEHNR and CDR2 FQNEAQ (reference sequence). Trimming left V 2 bases short and J 2 bases short, with 13 bases between. The CDR3 contains 15 residues. For the CDR3, the DNA is TGTGCCAGCAGCTTATTTACTAAACCTCCCTACGAGCAGTACTTC. It yields the protein CASSLFTKPPYEQYF.

This clone was counted between two and nine times. The chain uses TRBV6-6 and TRBJ1-4; D gene unclear. The CDR3 length is 14 residues. V lost 7 bases and J lost 8, with 17 bases in between. Per the germline V gene, CDR1 is MNHNY and CDR2 is SVGAGI (reference sequence). DNA of the CDR3: TGTGCCAGCACCCCACGCTGGGCAGAAGAAAAACTGTTTTTT. This translates into CASTPRWAEEKLFF.

The chain has TRBV10-3 and TRBJ1-4, with D maybe TRBD1 (6 bases). V dropped 4 bases and J dropped 8 bases, with 17 bases sitting between them. This CDR3 region has 15 residues. Per germline, CDR1 ENHRY and CDR2 SYGVKD. This CDR3 is CAISGKTGREEKLFF. The CDR3 coding sequence is TGTGCCATCAGTGGCAAAACAGGGAGAGAGGAAAAACTGTTTTTT.

This clone was counted only a few times. This chain links TRBV11-2 with TRBJ2-3; no clear D gene. V lost 4 bases, J lost 4 bases, and 12 bases lay in between. The CDR3 is 14 residues long. The germline V gene encodes CDR1 SGHAT and CDR2 FQNNGV. CDR3 bases: TGTGCCAGCAGCTCCCGTTTAGATTCAGATACGCAGTATTTT. This translates into CASSSRLDSDTQYF.

V and J are TRBV6-6 and TRBJ1-5; D gene unclear. V gave up 3 bases and J gave up 4 bases, with 13 bases separating them. The germline gives CDR1 MNHNY, CDR2 SVGAGI (reference sequence). The CDR3 contains 15 residues. CDR3: CASSYFSGPNQPQHF. CDR3 bases: TGTGCCAGCAGTTATTTTTCAGGTCCGAATCAGCCCCAGCATTTT.

The rearrangement uses TRBV7-2 and TRBJ1-3; 8 bases are a match to TRBD1. The CDR3 consists of 16 residues. V dropped 1 base and J dropped 0; count of bases not matched to a gene: 2. Germline lookup yields CDR1 SGHTA and CDR2 FQGNSA. The CDR3 region is CASSLVGTGSGNTIYF. The CDR3 DNA reads TGTGCCAGCAGCTTAGTCGGGACAGGCTCTGGAAACACCATATATTTT.

V is TRBV28 and J is TRBJ1-1; D may be TRBD1 (6 bases). Trimming removed 6 bases at V and 4 bases at J, with 12 bases between. CDR1 is MDHEN and CDR2 is SYDVKM in the germline V gene. This CDR3 has 13 amino acids. CDR3 sequence: CASRATGRTEAFF. The CDR3 DNA reads TGTGCCAGCAGGGCTACAGGGCGCACTGAAGCTTTCTTT.

The V call is TRBV11-3, the J call TRBJ1-2; no reliable D call. The germline CDR1 and CDR2 sequences are SGHNT and YENEEA. CDR3 length equals 13 residues. Trimming stripped 0 bases from V and 14 bases from J, with 16 bases between. This CDR3 is CASSLDLAWHRTF. CDR3 in DNA: TGTGCCAGCAGCTTAGATCTGGCTTGGCATCGTACCTTC. Drawing the rest from reference TRBV11-3 and TRBJ1-2, the complete variable domain is EAGVVQSPRYKIIEKKQPVAFWCNPISGHNTLYWYLQNLGQGPELLIRYENEEAVDDSQLPKDRFSAERLKGVDSTLKIQPAELGDSAVYLCASSLDLAWHRTFGSGTRLTVV.

In its sample, this clone was seen once. The chain is built from TRBV29-1 and TRBJ2-5, with D possibly matching TRBD1 (6 bases). The V end lost 5 bases, the J end lost 5 bases, and 9 bases lay between the germline ends. The CDR3 covers 11 residues. In germline, CDR1 is SQVTM, CDR2 ANQGSEA. The CDR3 bases are TGCAGCGTTCAGGGGTCGGAGACCCAGTACTTC. Its protein product is CSVQGSETQYF.

V usage is TRBV9 and J usage is TRBJ1-3; possible D gene TRBD1, 5 bases. V gave up 0 bases and J gave up 1 base, with 14 bases separating them. The CDR3 has 17 amino acids. Germline CDR1 SGDLS, CDR2 YYNGEE. The CDR3 bases are TGTGCCAGCAGCGTAGGGGGGGGAGCAACTTCTGGAAACACCATATATTTT. Its protein is CASSVGGGATSGNTIYF.

V usage is TRBV18 and J usage is TRBJ1-1; D remains ambiguous. Trimming cost V 0 bases and J 1 base, with 6 bases left between them. Germline lookup yields CDR1 KGHSH and CDR2 LQKENI. The CDR3 spans 14 residues. This CDR3 reads CASSPPSGNTEAFF. For the CDR3, the DNA is TGTGCCAGCTCACCACCATCAGGGAACACTGAAGCTTTCTTT. The variable domain in full, with the rest retrieved from reference TRBV18 and TRBJ1-1, is NAGVMQNPRHLVRRRGQEARLRCSPMKGHSHVYWYRQLPEEGLKFMVYLQKENIIDESGMPKERFSAEFPKEGPSILRIQQVVRGDSAAYFCASSPPSGNTEAFFGQGTRLTVV.

Concerning this clone: Other DNA sequences in the sample encode the same CDR3. The rearrangement uses TRBV18 and TRBJ2-7; 8 bases map to TRBD1. Germline V gene data show CDR1 as KGHSH and CDR2 as LQKENI. The CDR3 extends over 14 amino acids. V trimming: 2 bases; J trimming: 3 bases; junction bases outside the gene matches: 3. CDR3 sequence reads: CASSPGTGHYEQYF. In nucleotides, the CDR3 is TGTGCCAGCTCACCAGGGACAGGTCACTACGAGCAGTACTTC. The full variable domain, rest sourced from reference TRBV18 and TRBJ2-7, is NAGVMQNPRHLVRRRGQEARLRCSPMKGHSHVYWYRQLPEEGLKFMVYLQKENIIDESGMPKERFSAEFPKEGPSILRIQQVVRGDSAAYFCASSPGTGHYEQYFGPGTRLTVT.

This clone was seen a single time. The rearrangement uses TRBV27 and TRBJ1-5, with a possible D match to TRBD1 (5 bases). The CDR3 runs 12 residues. Per the germline V gene, CDR1 is MNHEY and CDR2 is SMNVEV (reference sequence). V dropped 6 bases and J dropped 7 bases, with 10 bases sitting between them. The CDR3 here is CASRTGGQPQHF. DNA for the CDR3: TGTGCCAGCAGAACAGGTGGGCAGCCCCAGCATTTT.

This chain joins TRBV7-6 and TRBJ2-1; 7 bases are a match to TRBD1. Germline loops: CDR1 SGHVS, CDR2 FNYEAQ. The ends lost 5 bases at V and 8 bases at J; junction bases unmatched: 3. This CDR3 is 12 amino acids long. CDR3 sequence reads: CASSSTGDEQFF. The CDR3 DNA reads as TGTGCCAGCAGCAGCACAGGGGATGAGCAGTTCTTC.